The 4 T cell receptor beta chains below all came from one sample that was sequenced in a study of Tregs in tolerant kidney transplant recipients. Repertoires were generated with immunoSEQ multiplex PCR, while TCRdb's copy carries only in-frame clones and drops some. This sample carries more than 25,000 clones, 82% of them seen once, and the ten largest clones take around 2.4%. Their target antigens are unknown. What was sequenced was Tregs from blood cultured with allogeneic cells. The receptors were sampled from a human donor in good health.

The chain combines TRBV18 with TRBJ2-1; unclear D gene. The CDR3 is 14 residues long. V lost 3 bases, J lost 1 base, and 7 bases lay in between. Germline CDR1 is KGHSH and CDR2 is LQKENI. The CDR3 here is CASSPGRSYNEQFF. As DNA, the CDR3 is TGTGCCAGCTCACCCGGAAGATCCTACAATGAGCAGTTCTTC.

V gene TRBV7-3 combines with J gene TRBJ2-7, with D possibly matching TRBD2 (5 bases). This CDR3 has 13 amino acids. Trimming left V 1 base short and J 6 bases short, with 10 bases between. The germline V gene has CDR1 SGHTA and CDR2 FQGTGA. The CDR3 loop is CASSLNEGFEQYF. The CDR3 DNA reads as TGTGCCAGCAGCTTAAATGAGGGTTTCGAGCAGTACTTC.

The chain joins TRBV18 to TRBJ1-1; 8 nucleotides match TRBD1. The length of the CDR3 is 16 residues. J lost 1 base, V lost 4 bases, and 8 bases had no gene match. Germline loops: CDR1 KGHSH, CDR2 LQKENI. The CDR3 DNA reads TGTGCCAGCTCACAACCGGCCAGGGGGCGGAACACTGAAGCTTTCTTT. Its translation: CASSQPARGRNTEAFF. The whole variable domain, remainder taken from reference TRBV18 and TRBJ1-1, is NAGVMQNPRHLVRRRGQEARLRCSPMKGHSHVYWYRQLPEEGLKFMVYLQKENIIDESGMPKERFSAEFPKEGPSILRIQQVVRGDSAAYFCASSQPARGRNTEAFFGQGTRLTVV.

This chain connects TRBV7-2 to TRBJ2-5, with D maybe TRBD1 (6 bases). From germline, CDR1 is SGHTA and CDR2 FQGNSA. V was cut by 4 bases and J by 2 bases, with 20 bases left in between. CDR3 size: 17 residues. CDR3 nucleotide sequence: TGTGCCAGCAGCTCCGGACCATCGACAGGTCGTCAAGAGACCCAGTACTTC. Protein product: CASSSGPSTGRQETQYF.